These T cell receptor beta chains were read from a single sample in a study of shared clonotypes between healthy human individuals. This table comes from immunoSEQ multiplex PCR, and its TCRdb copy is limited to in-frame clones, with some not included. The table records 950,000 to 1,300,000 clones, under 80% of them present only once. Sequencing input: memory CD4+ T cells sorted from blood. Source of these receptors: a young man in good health. The CDR3 runs from the conserved cysteine through the conserved F or W. The D gene is left open where the match is weak. Expanded clones are given a class, and other clones once, few, many or no size at all.

D gene: -
J gene: TRBJ2-3
clone size: -
V gene: TRBV25-1
CDR3 protein: CASTPSAGTDTQYF
CDR3 DNA: TGTGCCAGCACCCCCTCTGCGGGCACAGATACGCAGTATTTT

D gene: -
J gene: TRBJ2-3
clone size: -
V gene: TRBV18
CDR3 protein: CASSPDRSDEQYF
CDR3 DNA: TGTGCCAGCTCACCAGACAGGTCGGATGAGCAGTATTTT

D gene: TRBD2
J gene: TRBJ2-5
clone size: -
V gene: TRBV5-4
CDR3 protein: CASGTSGVQETQYF
CDR3 DNA: TGTGCCAGCGGGACTAGCGGGGTTCAAGAGACCCAGTACTTC

D gene: TRBD2
J gene: TRBJ2-5
clone size: -
V gene: TRBV19
CDR3 protein: CASSIQGLAQETQYF
CDR3 DNA: TGTGCCAGTAGTATCCAAGGACTAGCTCAAGAGACCCAGTACTTC

D gene: -
J gene: TRBJ1-1
clone size: -
V gene: TRBV4-3
CDR3 protein: CASSQGRDGNTEAFF
CDR3 DNA: TGCGCCAGCAGCCAGGGTCGGGACGGGAACACTGAAGCTTTCTTT

D gene: -
J gene: TRBJ2-1
clone size: -
V gene: TRBV7-9
CDR3 protein: CASSSTLANEQFF
CDR3 DNA: TGTGCCAGCAGCTCGACTCTAGCGAATGAGCAGTTCTTC

D gene: -
J gene: TRBJ1-1
clone size: -
V gene: TRBV21-1
CDR3 protein: CASTKDGGNTEAFF
CDR3 DNA: TGTGCCAGCACCAAAGACGGGGGGAACACTGAAGCTTTCTTT

D gene: TRBD2
J gene: TRBJ2-7
clone size: -
V gene: TRBV2
CDR3 protein: CASRLAGQEQYF
CDR3 DNA: TGTGCCAGCAGACTAGCGGGGCAGGAGCAGTACTTC

D gene: -
J gene: TRBJ2-5
clone size: -
V gene: TRBV5-6
CDR3 protein: CATQRRGETQYF
CDR3 DNA: TGTGCCACCCAGAGACGGGGAGAGACCCAGTACTTC

D gene: -
J gene: TRBJ2-7
clone size: -
V gene: TRBV7-2
CDR3 protein: CASSSGWGDEQYF
CDR3 DNA: TGTGCCAGCTCCTCTGGCTGGGGGGACGAGCAGTACTTC

D gene: TRBD2
J gene: TRBJ2-5
clone size: -
V gene: TRBV9
CDR3 protein: CASSEGTSGIRETQYF
CDR3 DNA: TGTGCCAGCAGCGAAGGGACTAGCGGGATTCGGGAGACCCAGTACTTC

D gene: -
J gene: TRBJ2-7
clone size: many
V gene: TRBV10-3
CDR3 protein: CAISESEGREQYF
CDR3 DNA: TGTGCCATCAGTGAGTCGGAGGGACGAGAGCAGTACTTC

D gene: -
J gene: TRBJ2-7
clone size: many
V gene: TRBV4-3
CDR3 protein: CASSQEGRVSDEQYF
CDR3 DNA: TGCGCCAGCAGCCAAGAGGGCAGGGTGTCGGACGAGCAGTACTTC

D gene: -
J gene: TRBJ2-7
clone size: -
V gene: TRBV6-1
CDR3 protein: CASSARMEGQYF
CDR3 DNA: TGTGCCAGCAGTGCTAGAATGGAGGGGCAGTACTTC

D gene: -
J gene: TRBJ2-7
clone size: -
V gene: TRBV11-1
CDR3 protein: CASSLGETGHEQYF
CDR3 DNA: TGTGCCAGCAGCTTAGGGGAGACAGGCCACGAGCAGTACTTC

D gene: -
J gene: TRBJ2-7
clone size: -
V gene: TRBV5-5
CDR3 protein: CASSFPGMGLEQYF
CDR3 DNA: TGTGCCAGCAGCTTTCCGGGGATGGGGTTAGAGCAGTACTTC

D gene: -
J gene: TRBJ2-2
clone size: few
V gene: TRBV7-9
CDR3 protein: CASSLNTNTGELFF
CDR3 DNA: TGTGCCAGCAGCTTGAACACCAACACCGGGGAGCTGTTTTTT

D gene: -
J gene: TRBJ2-2
clone size: -
V gene: TRBV7-2
CDR3 protein: CASSLYITGELFF
CDR3 DNA: TGTGCCAGCAGCTTATATATCACCGGGGAGCTGTTTTTT

D gene: TRBD1
J gene: TRBJ1-6
clone size: few
V gene: TRBV30
CDR3 protein: CAWSRDPRGDSPLHF
CDR3 DNA: TGTGCCTGGAGTAGGGACCCCAGGGGGGATTCACCCCTCCACTTT

D gene: TRBD1
J gene: TRBJ1-2
clone size: -
V gene: TRBV30
CDR3 protein: CAWSGDSHRYGYTF
CDR3 DNA: TGTGCCTGGAGCGGGGACAGCCACCGCTATGGCTACACCTTC

D gene: -
J gene: TRBJ2-1
clone size: -
V gene: TRBV28
CDR3 protein: CASSFRQGIYNEQFF
CDR3 DNA: TGTGCCAGCAGTTTTAGGCAGGGGATCTACAATGAGCAGTTCTTC

D gene: TRBD2
J gene: TRBJ2-7
clone size: -
V gene: TRBV7-2
CDR3 protein: CAGGENSYEQYF
CDR3 DNA: TGTGCCGGGGGGGAGAACTCCTACGAGCAGTACTTC

D gene: -
J gene: TRBJ1-2
clone size: -
V gene: TRBV19
CDR3 protein: CASSIAAIYGYTF
CDR3 DNA: TGTGCCAGTAGTATTGCAGCGATCTATGGCTACACCTTC

D gene: -
J gene: TRBJ2-7
clone size: once
V gene: TRBV5-1
CDR3 protein: CASSLEGKYEQYF
CDR3 DNA: TGCGCCAGCAGCTTGGAGGGAAAGTACGAGCAGTACTTC

D gene: -
J gene: TRBJ2-6
clone size: once
V gene: TRBV5-1
CDR3 protein: CASSLVPAGSGANVLTF
CDR3 DNA: TGCGCCAGCAGCTTGGTTCCGGCAGGGTCGGGGGCCAACGTCCTGACTTTC

D gene: TRBD2
J gene: TRBJ2-1
clone size: once
V gene: TRBV5-1
CDR3 protein: CASSLVGGRALGEQFF
CDR3 DNA: TGCGCCAGCAGCTTGGTGGGCGGGAGGGCCCTCGGCGAGCAGTTCTTC

D gene: -
J gene: TRBJ1-2
clone size: many
V gene: TRBV20-1
CDR3 protein: CSVPTAPGYTF
CDR3 DNA: TGCAGTGTCCCGACAGCCCCCGGCTACACCTTC

D gene: -
J gene: TRBJ1-6
clone size: -
V gene: TRBV6-4
CDR3 protein: CASSPGYNSPLHF
CDR3 DNA: TGTGCCAGCAGTCCCGGGTATAATTCACCCCTCCACTTT

D gene: TRBD1
J gene: TRBJ2-2
clone size: once
V gene: TRBV5-1
CDR3 protein: CASSGNRGNTGELFF
CDR3 DNA: TGCGCCAGCAGCGGAAACAGGGGCAACACCGGGGAGCTGTTTTTT

D gene: -
J gene: TRBJ1-5
clone size: -
V gene: TRBV7-2
CDR3 protein: CASSSSGPVSNQPQHF
CDR3 DNA: TGTGCCAGCAGCTCCTCGGGCCCCGTGAGCAATCAGCCCCAGCATTTT

D gene: TRBD2
J gene: TRBJ2-3
clone size: -
V gene: TRBV19
CDR3 protein: CASSMEVAGGRDTQYF
CDR3 DNA: TGTGCCAGTAGTATGGAGGTAGCGGGGGGGCGGGATACGCAGTATTTT

D gene: -
J gene: TRBJ2-2
clone size: once
V gene: TRBV23-1
CDR3 protein: CASSPGLRTGELFF
CDR3 DNA: TGCGCCAGCAGTCCAGGGCTTAGGACCGGGGAGCTGTTTTTT

D gene: -
J gene: TRBJ1-2
clone size: -
V gene: TRBV30
CDR3 protein: CAWEFGRGYYGYTF
CDR3 DNA: TGTGCCTGGGAGTTCGGTCGGGGGTATTATGGCTACACCTTC

D gene: -
J gene: TRBJ1-2
clone size: -
V gene: TRBV5-1
CDR3 protein: CASTQGSSYGYTF
CDR3 DNA: TGCGCCAGCACTCAGGGTTCCTCCTATGGCTACACCTTC

D gene: TRBD2
J gene: TRBJ2-7
clone size: few
V gene: TRBV5-6
CDR3 protein: CASSSLTSGRSYEQYF
CDR3 DNA: TGTGCCAGCAGCTCCCTGACTAGCGGGAGGTCCTACGAGCAGTACTTC

D gene: -
J gene: TRBJ2-1
clone size: once
V gene: TRBV19
CDR3 protein: CASSIGRVGEQFF
CDR3 DNA: TGTGCCAGTAGTATAGGAAGGGTAGGTGAGCAGTTCTTC

D gene: TRBD1
J gene: TRBJ2-6
clone size: -
V gene: TRBV10-3
CDR3 protein: CAISSGTGGTGANVLTF
CDR3 DNA: TGTGCCATCAGTTCCGGGACAGGGGGCACTGGGGCCAACGTCCTGACTTTC

D gene: -
J gene: TRBJ1-6
clone size: few
V gene: TRBV5-5
CDR3 protein: CASSLTQSSYNSPLHF
CDR3 DNA: TGTGCCAGCAGCTTGACACAGAGCTCCTATAATTCACCCCTCCACTTT

D gene: -
J gene: TRBJ1-6
clone size: -
V gene: TRBV6-6
CDR3 protein: CASSSDSSALHF
CDR3 DNA: TGTGCCAGCAGTTCGGACAGCTCTGCCCTCCACTTT

D gene: TRBD1
J gene: TRBJ1-5
clone size: once
V gene: TRBV6-1
CDR3 protein: CASSAIQTGSNQPQHF
CDR3 DNA: TGTGCCAGCAGTGCCATTCAGACAGGGTCCAATCAGCCCCAGCATTTT

D gene: TRBD1
J gene: TRBJ2-5
clone size: -
V gene: TRBV7-9
CDR3 protein: CASSVSGTGGAETQYF
CDR3 DNA: TGTGCCAGCAGCGTATCCGGGACAGGGGGCGCAGAGACCCAGTACTTC

D gene: -
J gene: TRBJ2-5
clone size: -
V gene: TRBV30
CDR3 protein: CAWSVGFGEETQYF
CDR3 DNA: TGTGCCTGGAGTGTCGGGTTTGGGGAAGAGACCCAGTACTTC

D gene: -
J gene: TRBJ1-5
clone size: -
V gene: TRBV19
CDR3 protein: CASSQDGTLGNQPQHF
CDR3 DNA: TGTGCCAGTAGCCAAGACGGGACATTGGGGAATCAGCCCCAGCATTTT

D gene: -
J gene: TRBJ2-4
clone size: once
V gene: TRBV7-2
CDR3 protein: CASSLDGAKNIQYF
CDR3 DNA: TGTGCCAGCAGCTTAGACGGGGCCAAAAACATTCAGTACTTC

D gene: TRBD2
J gene: TRBJ2-1
clone size: few
V gene: TRBV5-5
CDR3 protein: CASSRGLAGGERANEQFF
CDR3 DNA: TGTGCCAGCAGCCGTGGACTAGCGGGAGGGGAAAGGGCAAATGAGCAGTTCTTC

D gene: TRBD1
J gene: TRBJ2-1
clone size: -
V gene: TRBV29-1
CDR3 protein: CSVDRGHVNEQFF
CDR3 DNA: TGCAGCGTAGACAGGGGGCACGTCAATGAGCAGTTCTTC

D gene: -
J gene: TRBJ1-2
clone size: -
V gene: TRBV18
CDR3 protein: CASSTAAGGNYGYTF
CDR3 DNA: TGTGCCAGCTCAACCGCCGCCGGGGGTAACTATGGCTACACCTTC

D gene: -
J gene: TRBJ2-1
clone size: -
V gene: TRBV6-1
CDR3 protein: CATRSSRPPYNEQFF
CDR3 DNA: TGTGCCACTAGAAGCTCCCGACCGCCTTACAATGAGCAGTTCTTC

D gene: -
J gene: TRBJ1-2
clone size: -
V gene: TRBV7-2
CDR3 protein: CASSSDKTNYGYTF
CDR3 DNA: TGTGCCAGCAGCTCGGACAAGACTAACTATGGCTACACCTTC

D gene: -
J gene: TRBJ2-5
clone size: -
V gene: TRBV6-1
CDR3 protein: CASSEAVLVRETQYF
CDR3 DNA: TGTGCCAGCAGTGAAGCGGTCCTAGTGAGGGAGACCCAGTACTTC

D gene: -
J gene: TRBJ1-3
clone size: -
V gene: TRBV20-1
CDR3 protein: CSAREGNTIYF
CDR3 DNA: TGCAGTGCTAGAGAGGGAAACACCATATATTTT

D gene: -
J gene: TRBJ1-2
clone size: -
V gene: TRBV4-1
CDR3 protein: CASSQDPRVSYGYTF
CDR3 DNA: TGCGCCAGCAGCCAAGACCCGCGGGTTAGCTATGGCTACACCTTC

D gene: -
J gene: TRBJ1-5
clone size: few
V gene: TRBV5-4
CDR3 protein: CASSLGRVVQPQHF
CDR3 DNA: TGTGCCAGCAGCTTGGGCAGGGTGGTTCAGCCCCAGCATTTT

D gene: -
J gene: TRBJ2-7
clone size: -
V gene: TRBV5-1
CDR3 protein: CASSLNSYEQYF
CDR3 DNA: TGCGCCAGCAGCTTGAACTCCTACGAGCAGTACTTC

D gene: -
J gene: TRBJ2-3
clone size: -
V gene: TRBV7-2
CDR3 protein: CASSRQRSFTDTQYF
CDR3 DNA: TGTGCCAGCAGCCGGCAGCGGAGCTTCACAGATACGCAGTATTTT

D gene: -
J gene: TRBJ1-5
clone size: once
V gene: TRBV19
CDR3 protein: CASSSSLNQPQHF
CDR3 DNA: TGTGCCAGTAGTAGTTCTCTTAATCAGCCCCAGCATTTT

D gene: -
J gene: TRBJ1-5
clone size: -
V gene: TRBV28
CDR3 protein: CASSKTGFNQPQHF
CDR3 DNA: TGTGCCAGCAGCAAAACCGGGTTCAATCAGCCCCAGCATTTT